The clone carrying this TCR beta chain has just one count. This sample was taken from a study of blood T cell repertoires in COVID-19. Study background: The analysed material was cDNA or gDNA that came from T cells, B-cell-depleted T cells, or PBMCs.

Across 20 to 25 US areas, participants ranged in age from about 18 to 100 years. Grouping used clinical history reported by participants in a survey and questionnaire. The J segment lost 7 bases and the V segment lost 4 bases, leaving 3 bases of the junction unmatched. Per the germline V gene, CDR1 is SNHLY and CDR2 is FYNNEI. The CDR3 is 15 residues long. In the original analysis: Reference gene primer amplification yielded estimated nucleated cell counts. Repertoires were generated with immunoSEQ multiplex PCR, while TCRdb's copy carries only in-frame clones and drops some. The V and J calls and clone size come from that table; D and trimming were worked out from the DNA. The sample holds under 500,000 clones, around 90% seen once.

This TCR came from a woman aged 18-29 years with acute COVID-19. This rearrangement joins TRBV2 to TRBJ2-2; 13 bases align to TRBD2. Material: PBMCs or T cells enriched from blood (not recorded which). The CDR3, as DNA: TGTGCCAGCAGTGGACTAGCGGGAGGAGGCGGGGAGCTGTTTTTT. The encoded protein is CASSGLAGGGGELFF.